A selection of T cell receptor beta chains follows, all from one sample in a study of blood T cell repertoires in COVID-19. This table comes from immunoSEQ multiplex PCR, and its TCRdb copy is limited to in-frame clones, with some not included. The table lists 65,000 to 70,000 clones, roughly nine tenths of them singletons, with roughly a fifth in the top ten. Sequenced material: peripheral blood. Receptors originate from an elderly woman with acute or convalescent COVID-19. CDR3s include the opening cysteine and the closing phenylalanine or tryptophan. The D gene is left open where the match is weak. Size tells how often a clone was seen (once, few, many) or the class of an expanded clone, and some rows leave it out.

V,J,D,size,CDR3,DNA
TRBV3-1/TRBV3-2,TRBJ1-4,NA,NA,CASSQAHNNEKLFF,TGTGCCAGCAGCCAAGCTCACAATAATGAAAAACTGTTTTTT
TRBV7-6,TRBJ1-5,TRBD1,NA,CASSLRQGRYQPQHF,TGTGCCAGCAGCCTTAGACAGGGGCGTTATCAGCCCCAGCATTTT
TRBV5-1,TRBJ2-5,TRBD2,NA,CASSLGASGSRETQYF,TGCGCCAGCAGCTTGGGAGCAAGCGGGAGCAGGGAGACCCAGTACTTC
TRBV11-2,TRBJ1-1,NA,NA,CASRSGTTKNTEAFF,TGTGCCAGCCGCTCCGGGACAACTAAAAACACTGAAGCTTTCTTT
TRBV5-1,TRBJ2-1,NA,NA,CASSFVPGNEQFF,TGCGCCAGCAGCTTTGTACCAGGGAATGAGCAGTTCTTC
TRBV19,TRBJ2-2,NA,NA,CASSIFREAGELFF,TGTGCCAGTAGTATTTTCAGGGAGGCCGGGGAGCTGTTTTTT
TRBV30,TRBJ2-5,TRBD1,NA,CAWSQIQGARETQYF,TGTGCCTGGAGTCAGATACAGGGGGCACGAGAGACCCAGTACTTC
TRBV19,TRBJ1-1,NA,NA,CASSPQAIINTEAFF,TGTGCCAGTAGCCCACAGGCGATTATCAACACTGAAGCTTTCTTT
TRBV3-1/TRBV3-2,TRBJ1-1,TRBD1,NA,CASSLRTGGNTEAFF,TGTGCCAGCAGCCTCAGGACAGGAGGGAACACTGAAGCTTTCTTT
TRBV5-1,TRBJ1-4,TRBD1,once,CASSVTGGPGEKLFF,TGCGCCAGCAGCGTGACAGGGGGCCCCGGTGAAAAACTGTTTTTT
TRBV28,TRBJ1-2,NA,NA,CASSLYLGVAGYTF,TGTGCCAGCAGTTTATATCTGGGAGTCGCTGGCTACACCTTC
TRBV5-1,TRBJ1-1,NA,NA,CASSLGRGTEAFF,TGCGCCAGCAGCTTGGGAAGGGGTACTGAAGCTTTCTTT
TRBV30,TRBJ1-5,TRBD1,NA,CAWGRTGNGQPQHF,TGTGCCTGGGGGAGGACAGGGAACGGTCAGCCCCAGCATTTT
TRBV18,TRBJ2-5,NA,NA,CASSPTDQETQYF,TGTGCCAGCTCACCGACAGACCAAGAGACCCAGTACTTC
TRBV2,TRBJ1-5,NA,NA,CASSVYSNQPQHF,TGTGCCAGCAGTGTTTATAGCAATCAGCCCCAGCATTTT
TRBV28,TRBJ1-5,TRBD1,NA,CASRRRDRQNQPQHF,TGTGCCAGCAGGCGCCGGGACAGACAAAATCAGCCCCAGCATTTT
TRBV7-8,TRBJ1-5,NA,NA,CASSLARTAGNQPQHF,TGTGCCAGCAGCTTAGCACGGACAGCGGGGAATCAGCCCCAGCATTTT
TRBV19,TRBJ1-2,NA,NA,CASRRHGEYGYTF,TGTGCCAGTAGGAGGCACGGGGAATATGGCTACACCTTC
TRBV5-4,TRBJ2-5,TRBD2,NA,CASSLLAGVGETQYF,TGTGCCAGCAGCTTGCTGGCGGGAGTGGGGGAGACCCAGTACTTC
TRBV18,TRBJ1-1,NA,NA,CASSPVMNTEAFF,TGTGCCAGCTCACCAGTAATGAACACTGAAGCTTTCTTT
TRBV5-1,TRBJ2-7,TRBD2,NA,CASSLGPGGTREQYF,TGCGCCAGCAGCTTGGGTCCGGGGGGTACGAGGGAGCAGTACTTC
TRBV19,TRBJ2-7,TRBD1,NA,CASSIEGTGGINEQYF,TGTGCCAGTAGTATCGAAGGTACAGGGGGCATAAACGAGCAGTACTTC
TRBV7-2,TRBJ2-6,NA,NA,CASSLVFGRSSSGANVLTF,TGTGCCAGCAGCTTAGTATTCGGGAGAAGTAGCTCTGGGGCCAACGTCCTGACTTTC
TRBV28,TRBJ1-2,NA,NA,CASSTGYGYTF,TGTGCCAGCAGTACAGGTTATGGCTACACCTTC
TRBV7-3,TRBJ2-1,TRBD2,NA,CASSSIPGLAGNEQFF,TGTGCCAGCAGCTCCATCCCGGGACTAGCGGGCAATGAGCAGTTCTTC
TRBV5-6,TRBJ1-6,NA,NA,CASSGDRGRGSPLHF,TGTGCCAGCAGCGGCGACCGGGGGAGGGGGTCACCCCTCCACTTT
TRBV7-8,TRBJ1-4,TRBD1,NA,CASSLKSQGVVPPEKLFF,TGTGCCAGCAGCTTAAAATCCCAGGGGGTTGTTCCGCCTGAAAAACTGTTTTTT
TRBV5-1,TRBJ2-3,TRBD2,NA,CASSGLAGLLDTDTQYF,TGCGCCAGCAGCGGTCTAGCGGGGTTGTTGGACACAGATACGCAGTATTTT
TRBV19,TRBJ1-2,TRBD1,NA,CASSIVGQGYGYTF,TGTGCCAGTAGTATAGTTGGACAGGGCTATGGCTACACCTTC
TRBV6-5,TRBJ2-4,TRBD1,NA,CASSSEYRGIKNIQYF,TGTGCCAGCAGTTCAGAGTACAGGGGAATAAAAAACATTCAGTACTTC
TRBV28,TRBJ2-7,TRBD1,NA,CASSLAQGAAYEQYF,TGTGCCAGCAGTTTAGCGCAGGGGGCGGCCTACGAGCAGTACTTC
TRBV5-4,TRBJ1-1,TRBD1,NA,CASRRGQGAFEAFF,TGTGCCAGCAGGCGTGGACAGGGGGCTTTTGAAGCTTTCTTT
TRBV11-2,TRBJ2-1,TRBD2,NA,CASSFGLAGGYEQFF,TGTGCCAGCAGCTTTGGACTAGCGGGAGGTTATGAGCAGTTCTTC
TRBV7-6,TRBJ1-4,NA,NA,CASSPLNGGEKLFF,TGTGCCAGCAGCCCCCTTAACGGGGGGGAAAAACTGTTTTTT
TRBV3-1/TRBV3-2,TRBJ2-5,TRBD2,NA,CASSQVAGGVETQYF,TGTGCCAGCAGCCAAGTCGCGGGAGGTGTTGAGACCCAGTACTTC
TRBV28,TRBJ1-6,NA,NA,CASSLPGGVSPLHF,TGTGCCAGCAGTTTACCTGGGGGCGTTTCACCCCTCCACTTT
TRBV10-3,TRBJ1-5,NA,few,CAISDPTANQPQHF,TGTGCCATCAGTGATCCGACAGCCAATCAGCCCCAGCATTTT
TRBV4-1,TRBJ2-5,TRBD1,once,CANSHSTGGLQETQYF,TGCGCCAACAGCCATTCGACAGGGGGCTTACAAGAGACCCAGTACTTC
TRBV18,TRBJ2-7,NA,NA,CASSPAAIYEQYF,TGTGCCAGCTCACCCGCGGCAATCTACGAGCAGTACTTC
TRBV12-3/TRBV12-4,TRBJ1-5,NA,NA,CASRLRGYQPQHF,TGTGCCAGCAGACTTAGGGGTTATCAGCCCCAGCATTTT
TRBV4-2,TRBJ1-6,NA,NA,CASSQDSRGNGALHF,TGTGCCAGCAGCCAAGATAGCAGGGGCAACGGGGCCCTCCACTTT
TRBV5-8,TRBJ2-1,TRBD2,NA,CASSGGLAYNEQFF,TGTGCCAGCAGCGGGGGACTAGCCTACAATGAGCAGTTCTTC
TRBV5-1,TRBJ2-5,TRBD1,NA,CASVSTTGTDGTQYF,TGCGCCAGCGTTTCTACTACCGGGACAGATGGGACCCAGTACTTC
TRBV28,TRBJ2-2,TRBD2,once,CASSSGTSGNRGAVF,TGTGCCAGCAGTTCCGGGACTAGCGGGAATAGGGGAGCTGTTTTT
TRBV7-9,TRBJ1-6,NA,once,CASSLQIDNSPLHF,TGTGCCAGCAGCTTACAGATTGATAATTCACCCCTCCACTTT
TRBV5-1,TRBJ1-3,NA,NA,CASSLAGPSGNTIYF,TGCGCCAGCAGCTTGGCCGGTCCTTCTGGAAACACCATATATTTT
TRBV6-2/TRBV6-3,TRBJ2-1,TRBD1,NA,CASSYSTGGFYNEQFF,TGTGCCAGCAGTTACTCGACAGGGGGCTTCTACAATGAGCAGTTCTTC
TRBV28,TRBJ2-5,TRBD2,few,CASSLAGLAGRKETQYF,TGTGCCAGCAGTTTAGCGGGACTAGCGGGGCGTAAAGAGACCCAGTACTTC
TRBV4-1,TRBJ2-7,TRBD2,NA,CASSQGLAGTYEQYF,TGCGCCAGCAGCCAAGGACTAGCGGGGACTTACGAGCAGTACTTC
TRBV7-9,TRBJ2-7,NA,few,CASSLSQGRMYF,TGTGCCAGCAGCTTATCTCAGGGGCGCATGTACTTC
TRBV28,TRBJ1-5,NA,NA,CASRTQSYQPQHF,TGTGCCAGCAGGACACAGTCTTATCAGCCCCAGCATTTT
TRBV7-8,TRBJ1-3,NA,NA,CASSSRRTFSGNTIYF,TGTGCCAGCAGCTCCCGACGGACTTTCTCTGGAAACACCATATATTTT
TRBV10-3,TRBJ2-5,NA,NA,CAISEGGVGGQETQYF,TGTGCCATCAGTGAAGGAGGTGTTGGCGGCCAAGAGACCCAGTACTTC
TRBV19,TRBJ2-2,TRBD1,NA,CASSAVAGTGPGELFF,TGTGCCAGTAGTGCGGTAGCCGGGACAGGGCCCGGGGAGCTGTTTTTT
TRBV25-1,TRBJ1-4,TRBD1,NA,CASSEPGQANEKLFF,TGTGCCAGCAGCGAACCGGGACAGGCTAATGAAAAACTGTTTTTT